This T cell receptor beta chain was documented in a study of blood T cell repertoires in COVID-19. For the study at large: COVID-19 samples, acute and convalescent, were from the United States, Italy and Spain. From T cells, B-cell-depleted T cells, or PBMCs came the material, which was cDNA or gDNA.

CDR1 SNHLY and CDR2 FYNNEI come from the germline V gene. This CDR3 region has 14 residues. V lost 7 bases, J lost 1 base, and 7 bases stayed unmatched. As processed by the authors: It was from reference gene primer amplification that nucleated cell counts were estimated. The assay was immunoSEQ multiplex PCR, and TCRdb's table has in-frame clones only and misses some. The V and J calls and clone size come from that table; D and trimming were worked out from the DNA. The sample comprises about 60,000 clones, roughly 88% of which are singletons, and less than 5.5% rests with the top ten. The chain employs TRBV2 and TRBJ2-7; 7 positions agree with TRBD1. The material sequenced was peripheral blood. The source is a human donor in a cohort sampled during active COVID-19. CDR3 nucleotides: TGTGCCAGCAAAAGACAGGGCCAATCCTACGAGCAGTACTTC. Translated: CASKRQGQSYEQYF.